This T cell receptor beta chain was identified during a study of neurological immune-mediated disorders. Overall study results and limits: On phylogenetic grouping, the repertoires of 18 of 34 multiple sclerosis patients fell within one related-CDR3 cluster, constituting a possible signature. None of the CDR3 amino acid sequences in expanded clones turned up in more than one subject, which points to private repertoires in all groups.

V gave up 4 bases and J gave up 1 base; unmatched junction bases: 3. The CDR3 runs 15 residues. Germline CDR1 and CDR2: SGHDT and YYEEEE. Synthesis of cDNA was carried out by template-switch 5'RACE. The reaction used 10-nucleotide random UMIs. TCRdb reprocessed the 5' RACE reads via MiXCR and lists one record per CDR3 protein. The table includes about 70,000 distinct CDR3 sequences, more than 3% detected once. This clonotype was detected ten times or more. Its target is unknown. The receptor was derived from a woman in her fifties or sixties with multiple sclerosis. The chain employs TRBV5-6 and TRBJ2-3, with 10 nucleotides matching TRBD2. The sequenced sample was PBMCs. CDR3 residues: CASSPGTSGTDTQYF. The CDR3 nucleotides read TGTGCCAGCAGCCCCGGGACTAGCGGCACAGATACGCAGTATTTT.